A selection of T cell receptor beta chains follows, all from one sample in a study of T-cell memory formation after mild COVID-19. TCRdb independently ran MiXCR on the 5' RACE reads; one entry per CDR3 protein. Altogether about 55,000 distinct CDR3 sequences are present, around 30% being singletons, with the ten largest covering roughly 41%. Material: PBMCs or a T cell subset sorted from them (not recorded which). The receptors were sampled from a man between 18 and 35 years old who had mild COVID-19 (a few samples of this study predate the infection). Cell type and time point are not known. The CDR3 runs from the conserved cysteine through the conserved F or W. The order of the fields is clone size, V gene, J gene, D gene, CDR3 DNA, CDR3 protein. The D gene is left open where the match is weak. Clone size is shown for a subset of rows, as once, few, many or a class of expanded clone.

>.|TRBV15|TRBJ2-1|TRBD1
TGTGCCACCAGCAGAAGAAACAGGGGCAATGAGCAGTTCTTC
CATSRRNRGNEQFF
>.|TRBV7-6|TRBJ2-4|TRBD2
TGTGCCAGCAGCCTACGGACGGGAGGTACCAAAAACATTCAGTACTTC
CASSLRTGGTKNIQYF
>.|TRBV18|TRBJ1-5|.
TGTGCCAGCTCACCACCAGGGAGGCATAGCAATCAGCCCCAGCATTTT
CASSPPGRHSNQPQHF
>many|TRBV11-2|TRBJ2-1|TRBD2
TGTGCCAGCAGCTCCCCTCTGAGCGGGGGATTCGACAATGAGCAGTTCTTC
CASSSPLSGGFDNEQFF
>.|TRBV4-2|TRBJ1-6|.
TGTGCCAGCAGCCAAGGGGGACTTTTTAACTTT
CASSQGGLFNF
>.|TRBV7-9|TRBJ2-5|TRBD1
TGTGCCAGCACCGTTCTTAGGGGGCCGCAAGAGACCCAGTACTTC
CASTVLRGPQETQYF
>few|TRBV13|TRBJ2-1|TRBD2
TGTGCCAGCAGCCTACTAGCGGGGGGGCAGTTCTTC
CASSLLAGGQFF
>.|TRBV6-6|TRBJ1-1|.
TGTGCCAGCAGTTCGGCAGAGAACACTGAAGCTTTCTTT
CASSSAENTEAFF
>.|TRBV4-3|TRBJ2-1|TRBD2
TGCGCCAGCAGCCAAGAAGGTAGCGGGGGGTACAATGAGCAGTTCTTC
CASSQEGSGGYNEQFF
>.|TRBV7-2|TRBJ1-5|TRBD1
TGTGCCAGCAGCTTACCGACAGGGGATCAGCCCCAGCATTTT
CASSLPTGDQPQHF
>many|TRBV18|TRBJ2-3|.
TGTGCCAGCTCACCGGACAGCACAGATACGCAGTATTTT
CASSPDSTDTQYF
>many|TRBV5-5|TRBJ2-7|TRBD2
TGTGCCAGCAGTTCTAGCGGGGATGACGGCTACGAGCAGTACTTC
CASSSSGDDGYEQYF
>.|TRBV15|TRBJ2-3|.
TGTGCCACCAGGGACTTAGCGGGCACAGATACGCAGTATTTT
CATRDLAGTDTQYF
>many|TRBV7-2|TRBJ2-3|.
TGTGCCAGCAGCCCCCGCGGAGGGTTGGCAGATACGCAGTATTTT
CASSPRGGLADTQYF
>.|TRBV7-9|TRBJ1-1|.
TGTGCCAGCAGCTTAGCTACCGGTATGAACACTGAAGCTTTCTTT
CASSLATGMNTEAFF
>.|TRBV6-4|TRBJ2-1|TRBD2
TGTGCCAGCAGTGACACTAGCGGGGGGGCCAATGAGCAGTTCTTC
CASSDTSGGANEQFF
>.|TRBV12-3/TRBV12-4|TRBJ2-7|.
TGTGCCAGCAGTTTAGGAACAGGACACGAGCAGTACTTC
CASSLGTGHEQYF
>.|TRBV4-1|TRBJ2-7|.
TGCGCCAGCAGCCAAGTAATGAGGGCCGCCTACGAGCAGTACTTC
CASSQVMRAAYEQYF
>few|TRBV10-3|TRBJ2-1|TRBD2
TGTGCCATCAGTGGGAATAGCGGGGTATCTTCCTACAATGAGCAGTTCTTC
CAISGNSGVSSYNEQFF
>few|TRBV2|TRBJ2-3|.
TGTGCCAGCAGTGTGTTAGCTCAGGCCCACACAGATACGCAGTATTTT
CASSVLAQAHTDTQYF
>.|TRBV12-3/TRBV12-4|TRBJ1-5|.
TGTGCCAGCAGTTTGGGGGCAACCGATCAGCCCCAGCATTTT
CASSLGATDQPQHF
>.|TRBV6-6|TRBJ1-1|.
TGTGCCAGCAGCCTGGAGGGGGTCGAAGCTTTCTTT
CASSLEGVEAFF
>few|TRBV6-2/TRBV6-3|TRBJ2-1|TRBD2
TGTGCCAGCAGTTACTTACCTAGGACTAGCGGGGACGAGCAGTTCTTC
CASSYLPRTSGDEQFF
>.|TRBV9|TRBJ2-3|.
TGTGCCAGCAGCGTAGTCGGCTACAACACAGATACGCAGTATTTT
CASSVVGYNTDTQYF
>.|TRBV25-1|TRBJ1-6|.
TGTGCCGCCCAGGTGGGCAGCCTAAATTCACCCCTCCACTTT
CAAQVGSLNSPLHF
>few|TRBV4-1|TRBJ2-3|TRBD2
TGCGCCAGCAGCCAAGGTGTGGCGGGGGGGCGTGATACGCAGTATTTT
CASSQGVAGGRDTQYF
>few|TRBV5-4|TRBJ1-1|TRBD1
TGTGCCAGCAGCTCAGGGGGAGCTGAAGCTTTCTTT
CASSSGGAEAFF
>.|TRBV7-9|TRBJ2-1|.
TGTGCCAGCAGCTTAGGGGTTACGAATGAGCAGTTCTTC
CASSLGVTNEQFF
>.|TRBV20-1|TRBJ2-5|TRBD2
TGCAGTGCCTCGCCCCCGGGACTAGCGGGGGGCACCCCAAGGGAGACCCAGTACTTC
CSASPPGLAGGTPRETQYF
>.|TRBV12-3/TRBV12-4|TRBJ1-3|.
TGTGCCAGCAGTTTAGGGACAGTCACCATATATTTT
CASSLGTVTIYF
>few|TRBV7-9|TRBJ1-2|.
TGTGCCAGCAGCTTAGTTGCAGGGGATTATGGCTACACCTTC
CASSLVAGDYGYTF
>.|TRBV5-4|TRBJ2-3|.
TGTGCCAGCAGCCCGGGCACCAAAGGCACAGATACGCAGTATTTT
CASSPGTKGTDTQYF
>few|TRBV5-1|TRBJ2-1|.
TGCGCCAGCATCGGTTGGGGGGCTAGAGATGAGCAGTTCTTC
CASIGWGARDEQFF
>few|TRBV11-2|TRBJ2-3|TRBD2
TGTGCCAGCAGCTTGGAAGCGGGGGGCCGCACAGATACGCAGTATTTT
CASSLEAGGRTDTQYF
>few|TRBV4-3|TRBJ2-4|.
TGCGCCAGCAGCCAGCGGGACACGGGAGCCAAAAACATTCAGTACTTC
CASSQRDTGAKNIQYF
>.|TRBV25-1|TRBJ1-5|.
TGTGCCAGCGGGGCAGTCAATAGCAATCAGCCCCAGCATTTT
CASGAVNSNQPQHF
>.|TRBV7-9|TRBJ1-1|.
TGTGCCAACCAGGCCTTGAACACTGAAGCTTTCTTT
CANQALNTEAFF
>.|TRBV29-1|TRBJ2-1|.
TGCAGCACAACTTCGGGACTGAACAATGAGCAGTTCTTC
CSTTSGLNNEQFF
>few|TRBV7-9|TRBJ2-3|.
TGTGCCAGCAGCGAGGCGACAGCGCACGTTACTAGCACAGATACGCAGTATTTT
CASSEATAHVTSTDTQYF
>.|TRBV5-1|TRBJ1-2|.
TGCGCCAGCAGCTTGGGGACCCGTCCTCAAGGCTACACCTTC
CASSLGTRPQGYTF
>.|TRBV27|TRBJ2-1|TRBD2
TGTGCCAGCAGTCCCCGGGGGGACGCCTACAATGAGCAGTTCTTC
CASSPRGDAYNEQFF
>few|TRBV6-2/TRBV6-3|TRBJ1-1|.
TGTGCCAGCAGTTACCGGCAGGGATGGACTGAAGCTTTCTTT
CASSYRQGWTEAFF
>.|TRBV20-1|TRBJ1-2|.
TGCAGTGCTAGAGATGAGGAGGCTTACTATGGCTACACCTTC
CSARDEEAYYGYTF
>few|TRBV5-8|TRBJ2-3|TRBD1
TGTGCCAGCAGCCAACTCCGGGACAGCGCCACAGATACGCAGTATTTT
CASSQLRDSATDTQYF
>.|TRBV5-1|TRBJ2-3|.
TGCGCCAGCAGCTTGCACGGTGATACGCAGTATTTT
CASSLHGDTQYF
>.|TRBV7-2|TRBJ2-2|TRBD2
TGTGCCAGCAGCACCACTAGCGGGGGGTCCGGGGAGCTGTTTTTT
CASSTTSGGSGELFF
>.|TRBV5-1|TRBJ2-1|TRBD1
TGCGCCAGCAGCTTCCGGGGACAGGGAGGCAATGAGCAGTTCTTC
CASSFRGQGGNEQFF
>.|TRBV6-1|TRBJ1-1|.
TGTGCCAGCAGTGAAAAGCTCCAGGCTGAAGCTTTCTTT
CASSEKLQAEAFF
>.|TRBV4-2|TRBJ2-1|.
TGTGCCAGCAGCCCTATCGGCTTTGGGTTGGCGAATGAGCAGTTCTTC
CASSPIGFGLANEQFF
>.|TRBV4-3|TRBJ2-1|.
TGCGCCAGCAGCCAAGGTACCGTACAAAATTACAATGAGCAGTTCTTC
CASSQGTVQNYNEQFF
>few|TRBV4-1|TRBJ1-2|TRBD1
TGCGCCAGCAGCCAAGAAGTGGCAGGGGGCCTTGGAGGTGGCTACACCTTC
CASSQEVAGGLGGGYTF
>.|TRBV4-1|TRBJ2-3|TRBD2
TGCGCCAGCAGCCGACCGCGGGGGAGCACAGATACGCAGTATTTT
CASSRPRGSTDTQYF
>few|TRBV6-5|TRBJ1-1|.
TGTGCCAGCAGTTACGGGGGGAACACTGAAGCTTTCTTT
CASSYGGNTEAFF
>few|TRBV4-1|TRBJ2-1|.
TGCGCCAGCCGGAGGGGGGGGGTCTACAATGAGCAGTTCTTC
CASRRGGVYNEQFF
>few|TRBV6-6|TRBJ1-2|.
TGTGCCAGCAGTTACATGGGTTACTATGGCTACACCTTC
CASSYMGYYGYTF
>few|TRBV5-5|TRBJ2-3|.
TGTGCCAGCAGACAAGGGACTAGCACAGATACGCAGTATTTT
CASRQGTSTDTQYF
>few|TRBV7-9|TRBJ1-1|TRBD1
TGTGCCAGCAGCTTAGGAACAGGGGGCGGGAGCACTGAAGCTTTCTTT
CASSLGTGGGSTEAFF
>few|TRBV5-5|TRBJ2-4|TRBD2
TGTGCCAGCGGGTTCTGGAGCGGGGTTAGAAACATTCAGTACTTC
CASGFWSGVRNIQYF
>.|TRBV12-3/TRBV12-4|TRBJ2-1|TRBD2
TGTGCCAGCAGTCACGGGACTAGCGGGGGGGATGAGCAGTTCTTC
CASSHGTSGGDEQFF
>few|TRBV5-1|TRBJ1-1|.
TGCGCCAGCAGCTTGGCACCTAGGGTTTACACTGAAGCTTTCTTT
CASSLAPRVYTEAFF